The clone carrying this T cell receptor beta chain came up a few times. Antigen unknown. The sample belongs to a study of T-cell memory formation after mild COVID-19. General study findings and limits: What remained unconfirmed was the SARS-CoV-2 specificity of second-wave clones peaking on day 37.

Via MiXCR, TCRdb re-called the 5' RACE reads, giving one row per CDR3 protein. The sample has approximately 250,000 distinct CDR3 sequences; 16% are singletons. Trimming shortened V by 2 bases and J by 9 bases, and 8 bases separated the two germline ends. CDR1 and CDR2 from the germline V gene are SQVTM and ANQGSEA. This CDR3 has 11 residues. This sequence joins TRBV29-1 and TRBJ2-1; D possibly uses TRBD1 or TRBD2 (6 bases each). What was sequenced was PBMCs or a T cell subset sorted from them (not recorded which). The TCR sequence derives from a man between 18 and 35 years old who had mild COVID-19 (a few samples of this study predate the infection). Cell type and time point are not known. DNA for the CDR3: TGCAGCGTTGAATCGGGGGCTGAGCAGTTCTTC. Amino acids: CSVESGAEQFF.